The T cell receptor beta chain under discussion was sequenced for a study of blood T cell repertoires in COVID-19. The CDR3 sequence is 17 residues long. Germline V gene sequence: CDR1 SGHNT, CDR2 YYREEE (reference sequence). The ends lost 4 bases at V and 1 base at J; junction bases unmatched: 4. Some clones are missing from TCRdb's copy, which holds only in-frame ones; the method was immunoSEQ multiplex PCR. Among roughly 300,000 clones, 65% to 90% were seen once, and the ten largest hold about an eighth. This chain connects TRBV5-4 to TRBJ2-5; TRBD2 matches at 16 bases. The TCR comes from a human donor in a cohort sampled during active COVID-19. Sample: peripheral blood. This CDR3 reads CASSRGTSGRGQETQYF. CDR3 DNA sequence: TGTGCCAGCAGCCGAGGGACTAGCGGGAGGGGCCAAGAGACCCAGTACTTC.